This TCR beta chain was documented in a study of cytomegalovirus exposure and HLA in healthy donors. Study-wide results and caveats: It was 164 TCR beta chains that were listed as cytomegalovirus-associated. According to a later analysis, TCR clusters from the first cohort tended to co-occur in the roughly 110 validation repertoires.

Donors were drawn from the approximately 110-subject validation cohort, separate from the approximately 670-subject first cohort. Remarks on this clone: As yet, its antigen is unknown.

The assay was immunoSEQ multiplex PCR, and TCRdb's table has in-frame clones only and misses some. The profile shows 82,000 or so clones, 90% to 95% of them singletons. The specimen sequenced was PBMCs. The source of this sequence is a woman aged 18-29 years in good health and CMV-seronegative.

CDR3 amino acids: CASSSVYEQYF. As DNA, the CDR3 is TGTGCCAGCAGCTCCGTCTACGAGCAGTACTTC. The gene calls are TRBV7-9 and TRBJ2-7; D is unclear. V lost 4 bases and J 3 bases, leaving 4 bases between the germline ends. Germline lookup yields CDR1 SEHNR and CDR2 FQNEAQ (reference sequence). CDR3 length: 11 residues.